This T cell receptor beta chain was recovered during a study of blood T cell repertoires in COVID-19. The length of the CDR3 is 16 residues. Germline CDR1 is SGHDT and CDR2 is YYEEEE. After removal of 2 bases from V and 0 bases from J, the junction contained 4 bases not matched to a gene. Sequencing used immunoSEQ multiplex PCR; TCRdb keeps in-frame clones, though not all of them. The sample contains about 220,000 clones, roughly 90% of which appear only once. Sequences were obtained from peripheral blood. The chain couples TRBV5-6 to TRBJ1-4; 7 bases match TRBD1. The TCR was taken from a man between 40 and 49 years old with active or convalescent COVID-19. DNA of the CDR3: TGTGCCAGCAGCTTAACCGGGACAGCAACTAATGAAAAACTGTTTTTT. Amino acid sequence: CASSLTGTATNEKLFF.